This entry features one TCR beta chain sequence. This clonotype was seen once. This receptor's antigen is unknown. No base-level quality is on record; no much larger clone is a single base apart. Support from one read is weak. This entry comes from a study of T cells in Graves' hyperthyroidism and ophthalmopathy (dated by TCRdb to between 2017 and 2020). About the full investigation: Peripheral blood was collected at initial diagnosis, before any treatment. The paper reports TCR Vbeta CDR3 sequencing of more than 120 peripheral blood samples: some 41 ophthalmopathy, some 80 hyperthyroidism and 17 progressor patients. The study also compared thyroid tissue and blood T-cell repertoires from several Graves' hyperthyroidism patients. An independent validation cohort of around 19 hyperthyroidism patients and about 15 patients who later progressed to ophthalmopathy tested prospective prediction of ophthalmopathy. After sampling, hyperthyroidism patients received methimazole starting at 30 mg daily, and ophthalmopathy patients received high-dose intravenous methylprednisolone. To identify TCR V-J signatures that set the groups apart, the researchers used a discovery cohort of 100 patients, made up of around 40 with Graves' ophthalmopathy and 57 with stable Graves' hyperthyroidism. For training and testing, the approximately 92 patients in the discovery cohort were randomly divided in a 7:3 ratio. Overall results and qualifications from the work: In cross-validation, a model built on a 13 V-J signature told ophthalmopathy apart from stable hyperthyroidism with under 90% sensitivity and roughly 83% specificity, and in testing the same model reached 80%/75%. Most expanded thyroid clonotypes (frequency above 0.001) were also detected in blood, suggesting blood repertoires may reflect thyroid immune responses. No statistical method was used to set the sample size in advance, and investigators knew the group allocation. In validation, the model predicted progression to ophthalmopathy with 55% to 71% sensitivity and over 72% specificity, a median of approximately 6.5 months before onset.

Amplification of TCR beta CDR3 regions was carried out from RNA transcripts. The TCR CDR3 was subjected to a first round of RT-PCR using the HTBI primer set and the Qiagen OneStep RT-PCR kit. Libraries were constructed in a second round of multiplex PCR, after which size selection and purification were carried out. Paired-end sequencing of the libraries was performed with 100 bp reads on an Illumina HiSeq2000. The source study handled its data this way. SOAPnuke was used to process the raw data, throwing out any read that contained adapters or uncalled bases, had a mean Phred below 15, or lacked an exact constant-primer or identifier match. High-quality paired reads were merged using COPE v1.2.5, and each unique nucleotide sequence was defined as a clonotype. Clonotypes were aligned to IMGT TRBV, TRBD and TRBJ reference segments using MiTCR v1.1. The analysis included only V-J combinations with a frequency above 0.0001, which together covered around 99% of the repertoires. The TCS score was defined as F50 (clonal expansion) divided by E x V (chaos), with BLOSUM62-based TCRdist calculated between CDR3 peptides within each V-J. Welch's t-statistics and random forest reduced 500 to 550 V-J features to 13, which were used in a naive Bayes classifier (R e1071). TCRdb applied fastp at Q25 and MiXCR to the public reads, then kept only in-frame beta chains. Every entry covers one CDR3 protein and lists the most common genes and DNA from its rows. The V and J calls and clone size are TCRdb's, not the authors'. The sample table shows about 420,000 distinct CDR3 sequences, and more than 15% are seen once. Clones ranked in the top ten supply approximately 7.5% of the sample.

A patient counted as having stable Graves' hyperthyroidism if no progression to ophthalmopathy occurred over 18 months of follow-up. The hyperthyroidism patients were between 18 and 65 years old and newly diagnosed, with a disease duration of less than 2 months. The study excluded patients with uncontrolled infections, other autoimmune diseases, pregnancy or lactation. Diagnoses were based on clinical symptoms, serum thyroxine and TRAb, thyroid ultrasound and orbital computed tomography. PBMCs were isolated from around 10 ml of fresh peripheral blood by Ficoll-Paque density gradient centrifugation. Trizol reagent was used to extract total RNA, and RNA quality was then checked on an Agilent 2100 Bioanalyzer. V was cut back by 10 bases and J by 0 bases, leaving a gap of 13 bases between them. There are 14 amino acids in the CDR3, from cysteine to phenylalanine inclusive. The kept DNA is CDR3 alone, 42 bases in frame from the first base. The CDR1 and CDR2 encoded by the germline V gene are MDHEN and SYDVKM.

Sequencing used blood. Here the chain combines TRBV28 and TRBJ1-5; no D gene can be assigned with confidence. The receptor comes from a woman under 30 with Graves' hyperthyroidism. The sequenced DNA is TGTGCCATCCGCCGGGGAGGTAGCAATCAGCCCCAGCATTTT. It specifies CAIRRGGSNQPQHF.